This T cell receptor beta chain originates from a study of T cell responses to AZD1222 COVID-19 vaccine. As regards this clone: Its cognate antigen is unknown.

The study, taken as a whole, reports: Among spike-specific TCRs, nearly half reportedly target unmutated variant regions. Spike regions recognized by vaccine-associated CD4 TCRs spanned the protein, led by 160-218 and 743-854.

Method: immunoSEQ multiplex PCR; TCRdb's copy keeps in-frame clones and lacks some. The sample has 120,000 to 150,000 clones; just over 85% are singletons. The germline CDR1 and CDR2 sequences are LGHDT and YNNKEL (reference sequence). This CDR3 is 14 amino acids long. V shed 4 bases, J shed 4 bases, and the junction held 3 bases outside the gene matches. The TCR comes from an adult who received the AZD1222 COVID-19 vaccine. Sequencing was performed on peripheral blood, taken 28 days after the second AZD1222 dose. The chain combines TRBV3-1 (or the pseudogene TRBV3-2) with TRBJ2-3; 9 bases map to TRBD2. This CDR3 is CASSPLAGADTQYF. CDR3 coding DNA: TGTGCCAGCAGCCCGTTAGCGGGGGCAGATACGCAGTATTTT.